The 8 T cell receptor beta chains below all came from one sample that was sequenced in a study of T cells in Graves' hyperthyroidism and ophthalmopathy. Amplified TCR beta CDR3 regions came from RNA transcripts. The HTBI primer set was used in a first-round RT-PCR of the TCR CDR3. TCRdb reanalysed the multiplex PCR reads using MiXCR and keeps one entry per CDR3 protein. The table includes around 350,000 distinct CDR3 sequences, approximately 19% detected once. The sequencing input was blood. The receptor source for this set is a woman aged 18-29 years with Graves' hyperthyroidism.

The sample holds many counts of this clonotype. The rearrangement links TRBV4-1 to TRBJ1-1; no definite D call. CDR1 and CDR2 from the germline V gene are MGHRA and YSYEKL. The CDR3 is 12 residues long. V lost 0 bases to trimming and J lost 7 bases, with 6 bases between them. The DNA for the CDR3 is TGCGCCAGCAGCCAAGATCGAGGTGAAGCTTTCTTT. This sequence encodes CASSQDRGEAFF.

This clonotype was seen many times. This chain links TRBV20-1 with TRBJ2-2; D call uncertain. Trimming removed 5 bases at V and 1 base at J, with 5 bases between. Germline CDR1 reads DFQATT; CDR2 reads SNEGSKA (reference sequence). CDR3 length: 12 amino acids. CDR3 nucleotides: TGCAGTGCTCCGCTGAACACCGGGGAGCTGTTTTTT. Its translation is CSAPLNTGELFF.

This clonotype was counted many times. V and J are TRBV6-1 and TRBJ2-5; perhaps D is TRBD1 or TRBD2 (5 bases each). The CDR3 length is 14 residues. CDR1 MNHNS and CDR2 SASEGT come from the germline V gene. The V end lost 3 bases, the J end lost 5 bases, and 13 bases lay between the germline ends. The CDR3 protein is CASSDQGVTETQYF. CDR3 sequence (DNA): TGTGCCAGCAGTGACCAGGGAGTGACGGAGACCCAGTACTTC.

The sample holds a few counts of this clonotype. The rearrangement uses TRBV5-1 and TRBJ2-7, with D uncertain. Germline V CDR1 and CDR2: SGHRS, YFSETQ. This CDR3 contains 15 residues. The germline V and J ends were trimmed by 0 bases and 1 base, with 11 bases remaining between them. The CDR3 region has the DNA TGCGCCAGCAGCTTGGACTCTGGGCCGTCCTACGAGCAGTACTTC. It translates to CASSLDSGPSYEQYF.

This clonotype came up many times. The V and J genes are TRBV13 and TRBJ1-1, with D uncertain. Germline V gene lookup returns CDR1 PRHDT and CDR2 FYEKMQ (reference sequence). The V end was cut by 5 bases, the J end by 4 bases, with 8 bases between. There are 12 residues in the CDR3. CDR3 DNA sequence: TGTGCCAGCAGCAAACTAGCCACTGAAGCTTTCTTT. As protein: CASSKLATEAFF.

This clonotype was observed a few times. The chain links TRBV11-2 to TRBJ2-2, with TRBD1 matching over 10 bases. The junction had 7 bases not matched to a gene; V was cut back by 5 bases and J by 4 bases. The CDR3 has 16 residues. From germline, CDR1 is SGHAT and CDR2 FQNNGV. The CDR3 loop reads CASSLGTGVATGELFF. CDR3 in DNA: TGTGCCAGCAGCCTTGGGACAGGGGTGGCCACCGGGGAGCTGTTTTTT.

This clonotype was counted many times. The V call is TRBV28, the J call TRBJ1-1; the D gene is possibly TRBD1 (6 bases). Trimming took 7 bases from V and 3 from J, leaving 18 bases between them. The CDR3 totals 15 residues. CDR1 is MDHEN and CDR2 is SYDVKM in the germline V gene. The CDR3 reads CASNTEQGVYTEAFF. CDR3 nucleotides: TGTGCCAGCAACACTGAACAGGGAGTTTACACTGAAGCTTTCTTT.

This clonotype was recorded at least ten times. The chain uses TRBV5-1 and TRBJ2-5, with 9 bases aligning to TRBD1. The V gene's germline CDR1 is SGHRS and CDR2 YFSETQ. The CDR3 runs 15 residues. The V gene end was trimmed by 3 bases and the J gene end by 3 bases; junction bases not matched to a gene: 6. Here the CDR3 DNA reads TGCGCCAGCAGCTACCGGACAGGGGTCAAAGAGACCCAGTACTTC. Protein: CASSYRTGVKETQYF.